This T cell receptor (beta chain) stems from a study of response to subunit inactivated influenza vaccine. This clonotype has more than one count but fewer than ten. Its antigen is not known. General study points: The authors proposed limited new T cell recruitment per seasonal influenza vaccination.

Trimming took 2 bases from V and 8 from J, leaving 10 bases between them. The CDR3 runs 13 residues. TCRdb itself ran the RT-PCR reads through MiXCR, one entry per CDR3 protein. The sample yields a few hundred thousand distinct CDR3 sequences, 12% to 15% seen once. The sequencing here drew on PBMCs from blood, taken roughly 12 days after vaccination. The rearrangement joins TRBV12-3 or TRBV12-4 to TRBJ2-1, with D perhaps assigned TRBD1 or TRBD2 (6 bases each). This sequence was found in a man aged 45-65 years who received an inactivated influenza vaccine. The CDR3 protein is CASSLNGGYEQFF. The CDR3 DNA follows: TGTGCCAGCAGTTTAAACGGGGGCTATGAGCAGTTCTTC.